The 8 T cell receptor beta chains below come from one sample, sequenced in a study of T cells in Graves' hyperthyroidism and ophthalmopathy. TCR beta CDR3 sequences were amplified from RNA transcripts. The primer set for the first-round RT-PCR of the TCR CDR3 was HTBI. TCRdb reprocessed the multiplex PCR reads with MiXCR, giving one entry per CDR3 protein. The sample has under 400,000 distinct CDR3 sequences; 15% to 20% are singletons. Sequencing was done on a sample of blood. The source of these receptors is a woman between 35 and 50 years old with Graves' ophthalmopathy.

This chain links TRBV28 with TRBJ1-1; unclear D gene. The CDR3 has 13 residues. Deletions cut 3 bases from V and 4 bases from J, with 9 bases between. Germline loops: CDR1 MDHEN, CDR2 SYDVKM. This CDR3 reads CASSFEYRTEAFF. CDR3 nucleotide sequence: TGTGCCAGCAGTTTTGAATATCGCACTGAAGCTTTCTTT.

This clonotype appeared a few times. The gene calls are TRBV20-1 and TRBJ1-1; D is unclear. CDR1 and CDR2 from the germline V gene are DFQATT and SNEGSKA (reference sequence). Trimming cost V 2 bases and J 0 bases, with 16 bases left between them. This CDR3 has 16 residues. The CDR3 spells CSARPAVIVMNTEAFF. The CDR3 nucleotides read TGCAGTGCTAGACCGGCCGTTATCGTTATGAACACTGAAGCTTTCTTT.

This clonotype came up a few times. V usage is TRBV5-1 and J usage is TRBJ2-2; D gene ambiguous. From germline, CDR1 is SGHRS and CDR2 YFSETQ. The CDR3 contains 14 residues. The V gene lost 5 bases and the J gene lost 1 base, with 9 bases spanning the gap. CDR3 in DNA: TGCGCCAGCAGACTGAACGGGAACACCGGGGAGCTGTTTTTT. Protein sequence: CASRLNGNTGELFF.

This clonotype has ten or more counts. This chain uses TRBV12-3 or TRBV12-4 with TRBJ1-2; D not certain. The CDR3 is 14 residues long. Trimming cost V 4 bases and J 6 bases, with 15 bases left between them. The CDR3 sequence is CASSSHAGGNGYTF. CDR3 nucleotide sequence: TGTGCCAGCAGTTCGCACGCAGGAGGGAATGGCTACACCTTC.

The chain joins TRBV6-2 or TRBV6-3 to TRBJ1-2; D gene uncertain. This CDR3 has 13 amino acids. CDR1 MNHEY and CDR2 SVGEGT come from the germline V gene. Trimming took 6 bases from V and 8 from J, leaving 16 bases between them. CDR3 nucleotide sequence: TGTGCCAGCAGACCGGGCGGGGTGTACGGCTACACCTTC. Protein sequence: CASRPGGVYGYTF.

The chain recombines TRBV6-5 with TRBJ2-5; D tentatively reads TRBD1 or TRBD2 (5 bases each). This CDR3 region has 15 residues. The V gene lost 4 bases and the J gene lost 2 bases, with 14 bases spanning the gap. The germline V gene has CDR1 MNHEY and CDR2 SVGAGI. The CDR3 reads CASSSQRDGQETQYF. CDR3 nucleotides: TGTGCCAGCAGTTCCCAACGGGACGGACAAGAGACCCAGTACTTC.

This clonotype was seen only a few times. The CDR3 spells CAWNGDRSYEQYF. The CDR3 bases are TGTGCCTGGAATGGGGACAGGAGCTACGAGCAGTACTTC. The chain couples TRBV30 to TRBJ2-7, with 8 bases lining up with TRBD1. The V and J ends lost 4 bases and 3 bases, in that order; junction bases with no gene match: 5. Germline loops: CDR1 GTSNPN, CDR2 SVGIG (reference sequence). The CDR3 is 13 residues long.

This clonotype was observed at least ten times. The V call is TRBV20-1, the J call TRBJ2-7, with 7 bases aligning to TRBD1. Germline CDR1 is DFQATT and CDR2 is SNEGSKA (reference sequence). The CDR3 is made up of 13 amino acids. Trimming removed 5 bases from V and 6 bases from J; junction bases left unmatched: 10. CDR3 amino acids: CSARQGYVIEQYF. As DNA, the CDR3 is TGCAGTGCTCGACAGGGATATGTTATCGAGCAGTACTTC.